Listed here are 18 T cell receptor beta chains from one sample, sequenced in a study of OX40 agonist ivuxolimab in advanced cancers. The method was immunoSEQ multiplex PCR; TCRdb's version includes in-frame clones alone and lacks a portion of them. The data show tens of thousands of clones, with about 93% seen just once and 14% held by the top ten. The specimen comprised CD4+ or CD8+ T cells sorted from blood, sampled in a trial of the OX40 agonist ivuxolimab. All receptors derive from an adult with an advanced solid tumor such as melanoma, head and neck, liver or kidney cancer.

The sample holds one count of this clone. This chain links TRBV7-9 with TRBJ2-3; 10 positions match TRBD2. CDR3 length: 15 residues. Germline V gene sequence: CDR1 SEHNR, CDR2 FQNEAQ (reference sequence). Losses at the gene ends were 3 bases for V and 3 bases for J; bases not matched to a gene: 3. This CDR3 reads CASSFGLAVTDTQYF. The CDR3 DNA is TGTGCCAGCAGCTTCGGACTAGCGGTTACAGATACGCAGTATTTT. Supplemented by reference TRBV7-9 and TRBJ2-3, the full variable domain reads DTGVSQNPRHKITKRGQNVTFRCDPISEHNRLYWYRQTLGQGPEFLTYFQNEAQLEKSRLLSDRFSAERPKGSFSTLEIQRTEQGDSAMYLCASSFGLAVTDTQYFGPGTRLTVL.

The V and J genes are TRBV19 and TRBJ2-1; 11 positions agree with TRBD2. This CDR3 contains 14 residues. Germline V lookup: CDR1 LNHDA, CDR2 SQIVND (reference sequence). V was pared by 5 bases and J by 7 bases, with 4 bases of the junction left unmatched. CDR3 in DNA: TGTGCCAGTAGTGTCAGGACTAGCGGGAATGAGCAGTTCTTC. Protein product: CASSVRTSGNEQFF.

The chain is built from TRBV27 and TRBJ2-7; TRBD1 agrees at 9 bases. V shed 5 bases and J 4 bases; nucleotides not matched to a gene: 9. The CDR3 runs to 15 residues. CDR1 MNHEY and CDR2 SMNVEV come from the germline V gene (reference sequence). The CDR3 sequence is CASSAIQGAFYEQYF. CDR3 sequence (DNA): TGTGCCAGCAGTGCAATACAGGGGGCGTTTTACGAGCAGTACTTC.

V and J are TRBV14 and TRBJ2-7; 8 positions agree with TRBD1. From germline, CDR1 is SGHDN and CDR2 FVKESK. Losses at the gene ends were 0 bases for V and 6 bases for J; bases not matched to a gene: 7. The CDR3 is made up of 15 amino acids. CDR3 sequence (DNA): TGTGCCAGCAGCCAAGACGCAGGGGGCGCGGCCGAGCAGTACTTC. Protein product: CASSQDAGGAAEQYF.

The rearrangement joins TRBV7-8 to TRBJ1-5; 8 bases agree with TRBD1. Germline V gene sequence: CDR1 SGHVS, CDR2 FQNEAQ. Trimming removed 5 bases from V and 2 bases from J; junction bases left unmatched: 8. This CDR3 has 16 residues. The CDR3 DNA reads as TGTGCCAGCAGCACGACAGGGGAGGGAGGCAATCAGCCCCAGCATTTT. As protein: CASSTTGEGGNQPQHF.

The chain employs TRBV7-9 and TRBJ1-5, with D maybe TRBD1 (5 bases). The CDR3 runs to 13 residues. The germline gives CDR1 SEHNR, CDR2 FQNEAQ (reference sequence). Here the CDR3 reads CVLVGEDNQPQHF. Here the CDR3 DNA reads TGTGTCTTGGTAGGGGAAGACAATCAGCCCCAGCATTTT. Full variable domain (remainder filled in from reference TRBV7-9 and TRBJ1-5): DTGVSQNPRHKITKRGQNVTFRCDPISEHNRLYWYRQTLGQGPEFLTYFQNEAQLEKSRLLSDRFSAERPKGSFSTLEIQRTEQGDSAMYLCVLVGEDNQPQHFGDGTRLSIL.

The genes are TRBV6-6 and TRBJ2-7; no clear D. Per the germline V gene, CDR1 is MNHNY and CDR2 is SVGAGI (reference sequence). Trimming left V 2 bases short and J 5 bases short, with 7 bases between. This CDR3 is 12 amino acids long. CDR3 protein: CASSYMSDEQYF. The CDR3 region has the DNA TGTGCCAGCAGTTACATGTCGGACGAGCAGTACTTC.

The CDR3 nucleotides are TGTGCCAGTAGTATGGCGGGGGGCGGCTACACCTTC. Protein: CASSMAGGGYTF. The chain has TRBV19 and TRBJ1-2; TRBD1 might be the D (6 bases). Germline CDR1 and CDR2: LNHDA and SQIVND (reference sequence). Trimming took 3 bases from V and 8 from J, leaving 10 bases between them. The CDR3 runs 12 residues.

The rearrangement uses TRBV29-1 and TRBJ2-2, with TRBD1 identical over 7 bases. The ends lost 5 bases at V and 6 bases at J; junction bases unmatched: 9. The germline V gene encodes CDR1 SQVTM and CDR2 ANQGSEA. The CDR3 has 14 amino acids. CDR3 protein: CSVHGTEGAGELFF. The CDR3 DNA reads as TGCAGCGTTCACGGGACAGAGGGCGCCGGGGAGCTGTTTTTT.

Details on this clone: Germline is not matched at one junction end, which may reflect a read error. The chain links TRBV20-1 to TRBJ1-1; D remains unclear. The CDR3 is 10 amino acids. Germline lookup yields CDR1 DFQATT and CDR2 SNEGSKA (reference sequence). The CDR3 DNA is TGCAGTGCTAGAGATGTTATAGGCTCCTTT. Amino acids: CSARDVIGSF.

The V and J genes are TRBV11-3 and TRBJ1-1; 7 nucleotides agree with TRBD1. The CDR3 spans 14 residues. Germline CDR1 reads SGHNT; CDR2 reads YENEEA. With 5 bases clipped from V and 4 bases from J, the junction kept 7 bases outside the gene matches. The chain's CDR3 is CASSEGTASTEAFF. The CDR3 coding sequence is TGTGCCAGCAGCGAGGGGACAGCAAGCACTGAAGCTTTCTTT.

CDR3 amino acids: CASMGEGNTIYF. DNA for the CDR3: TGTGCCAGCATGGGGGAAGGAAACACCATATATTTT. The V gene is TRBV9, the J gene TRBJ1-3; D is perhaps TRBD1 (5 bases). V was shortened by 6 bases and J by 4 bases, with 8 bases between the two germline ends. Germline V gene lookup returns CDR1 SGDLS and CDR2 YYNGEE. This CDR3 is built from 12 residues.

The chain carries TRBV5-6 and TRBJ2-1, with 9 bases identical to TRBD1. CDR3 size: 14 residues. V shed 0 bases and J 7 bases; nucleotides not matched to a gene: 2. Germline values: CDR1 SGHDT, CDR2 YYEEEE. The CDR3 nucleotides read TGTGCCAGCAGCTTGGGACAGGGGGAGAATGAGCAGTTCTTC. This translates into CASSLGQGENEQFF.

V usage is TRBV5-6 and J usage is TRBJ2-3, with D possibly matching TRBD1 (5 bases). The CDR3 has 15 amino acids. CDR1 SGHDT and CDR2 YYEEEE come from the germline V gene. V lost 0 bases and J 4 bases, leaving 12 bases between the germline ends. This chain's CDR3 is CASSLVPGSADTQYF. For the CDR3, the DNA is TGTGCCAGCAGCTTGGTACCAGGGTCGGCAGATACGCAGTATTTT.

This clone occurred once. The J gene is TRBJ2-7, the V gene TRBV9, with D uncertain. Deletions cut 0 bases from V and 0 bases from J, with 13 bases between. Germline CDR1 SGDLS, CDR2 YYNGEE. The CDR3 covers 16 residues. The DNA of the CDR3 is TGTGCCAGCAGCGTAGGCCGGACGTCAAGCTCCTACGAGCAGTACTTC. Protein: CASSVGRTSSSYEQYF.

The CDR3 loop is CASSLWGATEAFF. CDR3 bases: TGTGCCAGCAGCTTGTGGGGAGCCACTGAAGCTTTCTTT. The rearrangement links TRBV5-6 to TRBJ1-1; no clear D gene. CDR1 and CDR2 from the germline V gene are SGHDT and YYEEEE. The V end was cut by 1 base, the J end by 4 bases, with 8 bases between. The length of the CDR3 is 13 residues. Full variable domain (missing parts from reference TRBV5-6 and TRBJ1-1): DAGVTQSPTHLIKTRGQQVTLRCSPKSGHDTVSWYQQALGQGPQFIFQYYEEEERQRGNFPDRFSGHQFPNYSSELNVNALLLGDSALYLCASSLWGATEAFFGQGTRLTVV.

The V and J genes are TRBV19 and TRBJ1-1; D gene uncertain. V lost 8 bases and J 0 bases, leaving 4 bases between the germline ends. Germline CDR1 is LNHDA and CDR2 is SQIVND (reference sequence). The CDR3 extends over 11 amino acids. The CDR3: CASLLNTEAFF. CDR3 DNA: TGTGCCAGTCTCCTGAACACTGAAGCTTTCTTT.

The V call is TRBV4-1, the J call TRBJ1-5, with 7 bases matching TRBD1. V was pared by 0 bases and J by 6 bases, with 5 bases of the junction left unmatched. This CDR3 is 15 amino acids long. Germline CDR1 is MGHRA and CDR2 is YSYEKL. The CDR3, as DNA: TGCGCCAGCAGCCAAGACAAGGGGGCTGGTCAGCCCCAGCATTTT. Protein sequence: CASSQDKGAGQPQHF.